Reported below is one TCR beta chain. This record belongs to a study of blood T cell repertoires in COVID-19. The germline CDR1 and CDR2 sequences are MNHEY and SVGAGI. V shed 6 bases and J 5 bases; nucleotides not matched to a gene: 12. This CDR3 has 15 residues. TCRdb keeps only in-frame clones here, not all; method: immunoSEQ multiplex PCR. The sample holds hundreds of thousands of clones, around nine tenths seen once. The receptor was derived from a woman in her 30s with acute or convalescent COVID-19. Sequences were obtained from peripheral blood. V gene TRBV6-5 combines with J gene TRBJ2-5; TRBD1 agrees at 7 bases. The CDR3 region is CASRTTGFLQETQYF. The CDR3 DNA reads as TGTGCCAGCAGAACGACAGGGTTCCTTCAGGAGACCCAGTACTTC.